This T cell receptor beta chain originates from a study of shared T cell receptors in the human thymus. This clone was observed a few times. Using immunoSEQ multiplex PCR, the repertoire was profiled, and TCRdb retains in-frame clones only, with some absent. Among under 700,000 clones, roughly 74% were seen once, and the ten largest hold roughly 0.013%. The V end lost 3 bases, the J end lost 1 base, and 8 bases lay between the germline ends. Per the germline V gene, CDR1 is MDHEN and CDR2 is SYDVKM. The CDR3 sequence is 14 residues long. The sample was also linked to a second study, of human thymus T cells. That work states: Thymus pieces cut out during corrective heart surgery were the tissue that was used. Within thymic and blood repertoires, V and J gene usage appeared to be biased. Reports from related research described highly overlapping thymic repertoires among unrelated individuals.

The J gene is TRBJ2-3, the V gene TRBV28; D gene ambiguous. This sequence was found in a boy less than two years old with a congenital heart defect. The sample was thymocytes. The CDR3 is CASSFSAGTDTQYF. In nucleotides, the CDR3 is TGTGCCAGCAGTTTCTCGGCGGGCACAGATACGCAGTATTTT.